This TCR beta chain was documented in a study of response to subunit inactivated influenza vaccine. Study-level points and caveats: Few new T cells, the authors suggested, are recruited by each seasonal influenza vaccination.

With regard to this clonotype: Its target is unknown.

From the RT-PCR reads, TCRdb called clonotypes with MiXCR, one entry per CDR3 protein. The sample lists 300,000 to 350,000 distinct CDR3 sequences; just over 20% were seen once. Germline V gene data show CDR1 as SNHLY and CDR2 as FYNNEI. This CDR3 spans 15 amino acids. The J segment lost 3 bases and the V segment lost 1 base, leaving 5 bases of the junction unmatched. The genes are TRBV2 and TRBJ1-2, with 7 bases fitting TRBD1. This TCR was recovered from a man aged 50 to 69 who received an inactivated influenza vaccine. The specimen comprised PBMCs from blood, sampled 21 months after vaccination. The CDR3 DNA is TGTGCCAGCAGTGAAGTCGCAGGGGGTTACTATGGCTACACCTTC. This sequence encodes CASSEVAGGYYGYTF.